A selection of T cell receptor beta chains follows, all from one sample in a study of T cell changes during pregnancy in multiple sclerosis. Sequencing used immunoSEQ multiplex PCR; TCRdb keeps in-frame clones, though not all of them. In the table there are about 110,000 clones, approximately 90% of which are singletons. The input for sequencing was peripheral blood, taken in the third trimester of pregnancy. Receptors originate from a female donor with multiple sclerosis, enrolled in a pregnancy study. Each CDR3 is given with its conserved first and last residue. The D gene is left open where the match is weak. Only part of the rows carry a size: once, few, many, or a class if the clone is expanded.

clone_size	d_call	v_call	j_call	cdr3_nt	cdr3_aa
NA	TRBD2	TRBV30	TRBJ2-3	TGTGCCTGGAGTGGCCCCACTAGCGGGAAACTCGCAGATACGCAGTATTTT	CAWSGPTSGKLADTQYF
NA	NA	TRBV18	TRBJ1-3	TGTGCCAGCTCATCACTCGGGGTCGGCAAGACCCCCCTTGGAAACACCATATATTTT	CASSSLGVGKTPLGNTIYF
NA	TRBD1	TRBV9	TRBJ1-1	TGTGCCAGCAGCCTCCACAGGGGGCAGTACACTGAAGCTTTCTTT	CASSLHRGQYTEAFF
NA	NA	TRBV19	TRBJ2-5	TGTGCCAGTAGTATGAGGCATCAAGAGACCCAGTACTTC	CASSMRHQETQYF
NA	NA	TRBV15	TRBJ2-5	TGTGCCACCAGTCGACAGCAAGAGACCCAGTACTTC	CATSRQQETQYF
NA	NA	TRBV30	TRBJ2-5	TGTGCCTGGAGTGTTGGAGGGGCCCAGTACTTC	CAWSVGGAQYF
NA	TRBD1	TRBV19	TRBJ1-3	TGTGCCAGTAGTTGGGGACAGGCGATCTCTGGAAACACCATATATTTT	CASSWGQAISGNTIYF
NA	TRBD2	TRBV5-1	TRBJ2-1	TGCGCCAGCAGCCCGGGACTAGCGGGAGGTGGGCCCTACAATGAGCAGTTCTTC	CASSPGLAGGGPYNEQFF
NA	TRBD1	TRBV10-3	TRBJ2-6	TGTGCCATCAGTCCCACAGGGGCCGGGGCCAACGTCCTGACTTTC	CAISPTGAGANVLTF
NA	TRBD1	TRBV27	TRBJ1-2	TGTGCCAGCAGTTTACGCGTAGACAGGGGACTTAACTATGGCTACACCTTC	CASSLRVDRGLNYGYTF
NA	NA	TRBV14	TRBJ2-7	TGTGCCAGCAGCCGGGGCCCCCTCGAGCAGTACTTC	CASSRGPLEQYF
NA	NA	TRBV5-1	TRBJ1-3	TGCGCCAGCAGCTACGGGGGGTCTGGAAACACCATATATTTT	CASSYGGSGNTIYF
NA	TRBD1	TRBV19	TRBJ1-1	TGTGCCAGTAGCAGGGGGATGGACACTGAAGCTTTCTTT	CASSRGMDTEAFF
NA	TRBD1	TRBV5-6	TRBJ2-1	TGTGCCAGCAGCTTGGGCCGGACAGGGTTCGCCAATGAGCAGTTCTTC	CASSLGRTGFANEQFF
few	NA	TRBV30	TRBJ1-2	TGTGCCAGGAACAGGGAAGGCTATGGCTACACCTTC	CARNREGYGYTF
NA	NA	TRBV25-1	TRBJ2-7	TGTGCCAGCAGCATCGCGGGGGAGCAGTACTTC	CASSIAGEQYF
NA	NA	TRBV6-4	TRBJ1-5	TGTGCCAGCAGTGTAGAGGTGGGTCAGCCCCAGCATTTT	CASSVEVGQPQHF
NA	TRBD1	TRBV7-9	TRBJ2-2	TGTGCCAGCAGCTCCCGACAGGGCCCACCCGGGGAGCTGTTTTTT	CASSSRQGPPGELFF
NA	NA	TRBV2	TRBJ1-4	TGTGCCAGCAGCCAAGATCTACAGAACGAAAAACTGTTTTTT	CASSQDLQNEKLFF
NA	TRBD1	TRBV5-5	TRBJ1-2	TGTGCCAGCAGCTTGAATGTACAGGGGATCCCGAGCTTCTATGGCTACACCTTC	CASSLNVQGIPSFYGYTF
NA	TRBD2	TRBV28	TRBJ2-3	TGTGCCAGCAGTCCTAGCGGGAGACGGGGAGATACGCAGTATTTT	CASSPSGRRGDTQYF
NA	TRBD1	TRBV29-1	TRBJ1-5	TGCAGCGTTAGACAGGGATCGGATCAGCCCCAGCATTTT	CSVRQGSDQPQHF
NA	TRBD1	TRBV5-1	TRBJ1-3	TGCGCCAGCAGCACGGACAGGGTCATCTCTGGAAACACCATATATTTT	CASSTDRVISGNTIYF
few	TRBD2	TRBV28	TRBJ2-2	TGTGCCAGTTGCGGGAGGAGGATATACGGGGAGCTGTTTTTT	CASCGRRIYGELFF
once	TRBD1	TRBV5-1	TRBJ2-1	TGCGCCAGCAGCAGGACAGGGGAGACCTACAATGAGCAGTTCTTC	CASSRTGETYNEQFF
NA	TRBD1	TRBV7-3	TRBJ2-5	TGTGCCAGCAGCTCTACAGGGGGCCCAGAGACCCAGTACTTC	CASSSTGGPETQYF
NA	NA	TRBV9	TRBJ2-3	TGTGCCAGCAGCTCCGGGGACTCAAGCACAGATACGCAGTATTTT	CASSSGDSSTDTQYF
NA	TRBD1	TRBV12-5	TRBJ2-1	TGTGCTAGGGGGGGTGGGACAGGGTTACCCAATGAGCAGTTCTTC	CARGGGTGLPNEQFF
NA	NA	TRBV7-8	TRBJ1-5	TGTGCCAGCAGCCCTCCAGGGGTGGCGGATCAGCCCCAGCATTTT	CASSPPGVADQPQHF
NA	NA	TRBV5-6	TRBJ2-7	TGTGCCAGCAGCTTGGTCGGAGGGGTGGGCGAGCAGTACTTC	CASSLVGGVGEQYF
NA	NA	TRBV27	TRBJ2-1	TGTGCCAGCAGTTTAAACCTTCTAGGACGACGCCGGGATCTTGAAGACAATGAGCAGTTCTTC	CASSLNLLGRRRDLEDNEQFF
once	NA	TRBV20-1	TRBJ2-5	TGCAAGTCGGGGAATCAAGAGACCCAGTACTTC	CKSGNQETQYF
many	TRBD1	TRBV7-6	TRBJ1-1	TGTGCCAGCGTCAACAGGGGGTATATGAACACTGAAGCTTTCTTT	CASVNRGYMNTEAFF
NA	NA	TRBV19	TRBJ2-1	TGTGCCAGTCGCGGTTCCTACAATGAGCAGTTCTTC	CASRGSYNEQFF
NA	NA	TRBV5-4	TRBJ2-2	TGTGCCAGCAGCTTGACGGGGAGCACCGGGGAGCTGTTTTTT	CASSLTGSTGELFF
NA	NA	TRBV28	TRBJ2-2	TGTGCTAACAGGGACACGAACACCGGGGAGCTGTTTTTT	CANRDTNTGELFF
NA	TRBD1	TRBV28	TRBJ1-5	TGTGCCAGCAAGGGGGCGAATCAGCCCCAGCATTTT	CASKGANQPQHF
NA	NA	TRBV19	TRBJ2-7	TGTGCCAGTAGTAGGAGTTCCGGCTCCTACGAGCAGTACTTC	CASSRSSGSYEQYF
NA	TRBD1	TRBV29-1	TRBJ1-1	TGCAGCGTTAAAACAGGGGGAGGAAATGAAGCTTTCTTT	CSVKTGGGNEAFF
NA	NA	TRBV18	TRBJ2-6	TGTGCCAGCTCAGGTAGGACAAGCTCTGGGGCCAACGTCCTGACTTTC	CASSGRTSSGANVLTF
NA	TRBD1	TRBV11-3	TRBJ2-5	TGTGCCAGCAGCCTACGACAGGGGGCGACCCAGTACTTC	CASSLRQGATQYF
NA	TRBD2	TRBV6-1	TRBJ2-3	TGTGCCAGCAGGACTAGCGGGGTAACAGATACGCAGTATTTT	CASRTSGVTDTQYF
NA	NA	TRBV5-1	TRBJ2-7	TGCGCCAGCAGCTGGAATAGCGGAAGTACGGCGCCCGAGCAGTACTTC	CASSWNSGSTAPEQYF
NA	NA	TRBV9	TRBJ2-3	TGTGCCAGCAGCGCACTAGGTGGCACAGATACGCAGTATTTT	CASSALGGTDTQYF
NA	TRBD2	TRBV7-3	TRBJ2-7	TGTGCCAGCAGCTTAATGGGGGGGAGTCACTACGAGCAGTACTTC	CASSLMGGSHYEQYF
once	NA	TRBV27	TRBJ1-1	TGTGCCAGCAGTAGGACTAACACTGAAGCTTTCTTT	CASSRTNTEAFF
NA	TRBD2	TRBV5-1	TRBJ2-5	TGCGCCAGCACCAACGGGCTAGCGGCCCAAGAGACCCAGTACTTC	CASTNGLAAQETQYF
once	NA	TRBV30	TRBJ1-1	TGTGCCTGGAGTTTAGCGGGTGACACTGAAGCTTTCTTT	CAWSLAGDTEAFF
once	NA	TRBV19	TRBJ2-3	TGTGCCAGTAATATCGGAGCTAGCACAGATACGCAGTATTTT	CASNIGASTDTQYF
NA	TRBD1	TRBV18	TRBJ1-4	TGTGCCAGCTCACCCCGGACAGGGGGGAATGAAAAACTGTTTTTT	CASSPRTGGNEKLFF
NA	NA	TRBV9	TRBJ1-1	TGTGCCAGCAGCGTAGACGGGGGAGGGATGAACACTGAAGCTTTCTTT	CASSVDGGGMNTEAFF
NA	TRBD2	TRBV6-6	TRBJ2-1	TGTGCCAGCAGTTACGATGGCGGGAGGTCTAGAAATGAGCAGTTCTTC	CASSYDGGRSRNEQFF
once	NA	TRBV6-1	TRBJ2-3	TGTGCCAGCAGTGACAGGGTGACAAGCACAGATACGCAGTATTTT	CASSDRVTSTDTQYF
NA	NA	TRBV4-2	TRBJ1-2	TGTGCCAGCAGCCAAGACCTTCGGGGGGTGCAGGGTGGCTACACCTTC	CASSQDLRGVQGGYTF
once	NA	TRBV5-1	TRBJ1-2	TGCGCCAGCAGCACCTCGACAGAAGGCTACACCTTC	CASSTSTEGYTF
NA	NA	TRBV6-5	TRBJ2-3	TGTGCCAGCAGTTACATCCATGCGGGGCAGGATACGCAGTATTTT	CASSYIHAGQDTQYF
NA	NA	TRBV5-6	TRBJ1-3	TGTGCCAGCAGCTTTAGCTGGTCTGGAAACACCATATATTTT	CASSFSWSGNTIYF